This T cell receptor (beta chain) appears in the sequencing data of a study of blood T cell repertoires in COVID-19. This table comes from immunoSEQ multiplex PCR, and its TCRdb copy is limited to in-frame clones, with some not included. Among around 120,000 clones, 78% were seen once, and the ten largest hold under 3%. V trimming: 10 bases; J trimming: 4 bases; junction bases outside the gene matches: 7. In germline, CDR1 is ENHRY, CDR2 SYGVKD. The CDR3 runs 13 residues. The receptor comes from a man aged 65 to 79 with acute or convalescent COVID-19. This sequence joins TRBV10-3 and TRBJ1-2; 9 bases map to TRBD1. Sequenced input: peripheral blood. CDR3 amino acids: CATGTGRGYGYTF. In nucleotides, the CDR3 is TGTGCCACCGGGACAGGGCGAGGCTATGGCTACACCTTC.